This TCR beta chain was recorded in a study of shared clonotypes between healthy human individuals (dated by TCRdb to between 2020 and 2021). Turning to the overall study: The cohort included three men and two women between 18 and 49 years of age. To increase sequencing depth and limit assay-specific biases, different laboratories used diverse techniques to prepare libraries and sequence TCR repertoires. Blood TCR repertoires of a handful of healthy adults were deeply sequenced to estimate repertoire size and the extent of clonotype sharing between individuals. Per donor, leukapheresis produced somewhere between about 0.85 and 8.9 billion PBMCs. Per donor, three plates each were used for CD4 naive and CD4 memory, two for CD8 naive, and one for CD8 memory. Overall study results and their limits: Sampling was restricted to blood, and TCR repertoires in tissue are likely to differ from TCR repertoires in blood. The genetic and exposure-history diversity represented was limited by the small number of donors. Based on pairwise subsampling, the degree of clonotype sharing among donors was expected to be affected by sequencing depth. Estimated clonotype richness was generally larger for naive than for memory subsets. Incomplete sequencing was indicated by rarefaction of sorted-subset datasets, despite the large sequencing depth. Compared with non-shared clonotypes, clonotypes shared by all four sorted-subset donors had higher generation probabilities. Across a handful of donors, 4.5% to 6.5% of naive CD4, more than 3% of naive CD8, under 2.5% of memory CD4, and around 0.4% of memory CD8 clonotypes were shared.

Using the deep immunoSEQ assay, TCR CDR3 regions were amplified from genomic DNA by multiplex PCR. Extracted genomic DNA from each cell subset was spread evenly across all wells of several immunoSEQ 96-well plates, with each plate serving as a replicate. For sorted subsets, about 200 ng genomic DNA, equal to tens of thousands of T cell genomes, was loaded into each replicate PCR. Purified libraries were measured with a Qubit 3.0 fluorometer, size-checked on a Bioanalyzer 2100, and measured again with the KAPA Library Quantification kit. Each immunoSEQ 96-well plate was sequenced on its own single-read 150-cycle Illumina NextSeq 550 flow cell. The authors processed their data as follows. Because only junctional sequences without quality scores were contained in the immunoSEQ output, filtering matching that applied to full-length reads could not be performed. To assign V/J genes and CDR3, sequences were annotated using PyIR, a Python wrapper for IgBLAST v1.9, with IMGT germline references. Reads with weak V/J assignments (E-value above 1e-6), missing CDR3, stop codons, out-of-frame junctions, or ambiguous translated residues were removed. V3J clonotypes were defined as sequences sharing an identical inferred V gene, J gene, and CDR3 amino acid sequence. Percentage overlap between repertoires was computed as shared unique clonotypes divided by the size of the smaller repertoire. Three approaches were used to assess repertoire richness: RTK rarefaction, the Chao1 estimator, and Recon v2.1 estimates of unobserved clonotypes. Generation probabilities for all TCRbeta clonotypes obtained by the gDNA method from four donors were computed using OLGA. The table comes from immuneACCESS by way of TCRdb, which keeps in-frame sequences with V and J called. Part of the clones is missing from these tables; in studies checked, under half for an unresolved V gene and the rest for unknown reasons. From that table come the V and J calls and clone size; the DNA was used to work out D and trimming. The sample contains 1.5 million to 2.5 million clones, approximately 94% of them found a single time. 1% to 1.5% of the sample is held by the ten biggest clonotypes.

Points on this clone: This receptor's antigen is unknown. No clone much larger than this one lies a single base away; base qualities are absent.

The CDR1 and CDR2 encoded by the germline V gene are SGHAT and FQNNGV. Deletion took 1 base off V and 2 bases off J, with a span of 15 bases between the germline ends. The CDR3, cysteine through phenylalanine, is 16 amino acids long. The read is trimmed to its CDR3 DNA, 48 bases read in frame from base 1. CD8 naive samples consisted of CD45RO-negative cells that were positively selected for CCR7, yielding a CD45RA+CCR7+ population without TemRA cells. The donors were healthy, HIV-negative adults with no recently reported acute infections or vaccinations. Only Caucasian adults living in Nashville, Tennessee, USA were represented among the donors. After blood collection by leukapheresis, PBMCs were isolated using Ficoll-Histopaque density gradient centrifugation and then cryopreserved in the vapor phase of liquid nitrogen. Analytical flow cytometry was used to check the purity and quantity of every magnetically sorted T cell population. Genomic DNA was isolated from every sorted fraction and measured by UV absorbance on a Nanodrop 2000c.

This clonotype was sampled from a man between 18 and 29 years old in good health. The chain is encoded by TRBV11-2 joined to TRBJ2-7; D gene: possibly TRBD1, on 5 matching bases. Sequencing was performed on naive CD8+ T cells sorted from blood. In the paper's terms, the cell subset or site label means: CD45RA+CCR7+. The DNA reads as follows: TGTGCCAGCAGCTTAGTTGACAGCCAGACCCCCTACGAGCAGTACTTC. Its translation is CASSLVDSQTPYEQYF.